These T cell receptor beta chains were read from a single sample in a study of cytomegalovirus exposure and HLA in healthy donors. The method was immunoSEQ multiplex PCR; TCRdb's version includes in-frame clones alone and lacks a portion of them. This table holds approximately 140,000 clones, 65% to 85% found once. The sequencing input was PBMCs. The source of these receptors is a boy aged 10-17 years in good health and CMV-seronegative. Both conserved end residues are part of each CDR3. A D gene is named only where the DNA matches it firmly. Size tells how often a clone was seen (once, few, many) or the class of an expanded clone, and some rows leave it out.

D gene: NA
clone size: NA
V gene: TRBV19
J gene: TRBJ2-4
CDR3 protein: CASSKDTKNIQYF
CDR3 DNA: TGTGCCAGTAGTAAGGACACTAAAAACATTCAGTACTTC

D gene: NA
clone size: NA
V gene: TRBV7-3
J gene: TRBJ2-2
CDR3 protein: CASSLRRDTGELFF
CDR3 DNA: TGTGCCAGCAGCTTAAGACGGGACACCGGGGAGCTGTTTTTT

D gene: TRBD1
clone size: once
V gene: TRBV7-9
J gene: TRBJ2-1
CDR3 protein: CASSSSDRSYNEQFF
CDR3 DNA: TGTGCCAGCAGCTCTTCGGACAGGTCCTACAATGAGCAGTTCTTC

D gene: TRBD1
clone size: NA
V gene: TRBV7-9
J gene: TRBJ2-3
CDR3 protein: CASSLLNPGQGIEDTQYF
CDR3 DNA: TGTGCCAGCAGCCTCCTTAACCCGGGACAGGGGATTGAAGATACGCAGTATTTT

D gene: TRBD1
clone size: NA
V gene: TRBV2
J gene: TRBJ1-2
CDR3 protein: CASSSGQGNYGYTF
CDR3 DNA: TGTGCCAGCAGTTCTGGACAGGGGAACTATGGCTACACCTTC

D gene: TRBD2
clone size: NA
V gene: TRBV11-1
J gene: TRBJ2-7
CDR3 protein: CASSSSGSEQYF
CDR3 DNA: TGTGCCAGCAGTTCTAGCGGGAGCGAGCAGTACTTC

D gene: NA
clone size: NA
V gene: TRBV7-9
J gene: TRBJ2-2
CDR3 protein: CASSQREGGSNTGELFF
CDR3 DNA: TGTGCCAGCAGCCAAAGGGAGGGGGGATCGAACACCGGGGAGCTGTTTTTT

D gene: NA
clone size: once
V gene: TRBV5-1
J gene: TRBJ1-1
CDR3 protein: CASSSNWLGGQGAEAFF
CDR3 DNA: TGCGCCAGCAGCTCGAACTGGTTGGGGGGGCAGGGAGCTGAAGCTTTCTTT

D gene: NA
clone size: NA
V gene: TRBV25-1
J gene: TRBJ1-1
CDR3 protein: CASSLSNDPGNTEAFF
CDR3 DNA: TGTGCCAGCAGTTTATCGAATGACCCAGGGAACACTGAAGCTTTCTTT

D gene: NA
clone size: few
V gene: TRBV9
J gene: TRBJ1-6
CDR3 protein: CASGANSPLHF
CDR3 DNA: TGTGCCAGCGGGGCCAATTCACCCCTCCACTTT

D gene: NA
clone size: few
V gene: TRBV9
J gene: TRBJ2-7
CDR3 protein: CASSVQDSPHYEQYF
CDR3 DNA: TGTGCCAGCAGCGTTCAGGACTCTCCACACTACGAGCAGTACTTC

D gene: TRBD1
clone size: NA
V gene: TRBV6-5
J gene: TRBJ2-7
CDR3 protein: CASSFRGPYEQYF
CDR3 DNA: TGTGCCAGCAGTTTCAGGGGGCCTTACGAGCAGTACTTC

D gene: TRBD2
clone size: NA
V gene: TRBV11-2
J gene: TRBJ2-5
CDR3 protein: CASSPRPGTSGRAETQYF
CDR3 DNA: TGTGCCAGCAGCCCGCGTCCCGGGACTAGCGGGAGGGCCGAGACCCAGTACTTC

D gene: NA
clone size: NA
V gene: TRBV7-2
J gene: TRBJ2-1
CDR3 protein: CASSLELLTNDEQFF
CDR3 DNA: TGTGCCAGCAGCTTAGAGTTATTGACAAACGATGAGCAGTTCTTC

D gene: NA
clone size: NA
V gene: TRBV15
J gene: TRBJ1-1
CDR3 protein: CATSRDLGGGVEAFF
CDR3 DNA: TGTGCCACCAGCAGAGACCTGGGGGGGGGCGTTGAAGCTTTCTTT

D gene: TRBD1
clone size: NA
V gene: TRBV19
J gene: TRBJ1-2
CDR3 protein: CASSDRVELFRSYTF
CDR3 DNA: TGTGCCAGTAGCGACAGGGTGGAACTCTTTAGGAGCTACACCTTC

D gene: NA
clone size: NA
V gene: TRBV9
J gene: TRBJ2-5
CDR3 protein: CASSVGGTGETQYF
CDR3 DNA: TGTGCCAGCAGCGTAGGGGGGACTGGGGAGACCCAGTACTTC

D gene: NA
clone size: few
V gene: TRBV25-1
J gene: TRBJ1-4
CDR3 protein: CASSASGFTEKLFF
CDR3 DNA: TGTGCCAGCAGCGCGTCCGGGTTTACGGAAAAACTGTTTTTT

D gene: NA
clone size: NA
V gene: TRBV27
J gene: TRBJ2-2
CDR3 protein: CASSWQGGRELFF
CDR3 DNA: TGTGCCAGCAGTTGGCAGGGAGGCAGGGAGCTGTTTTTT

D gene: NA
clone size: NA
V gene: TRBV6-5
J gene: TRBJ2-2
CDR3 protein: CASSSGEAANTGELFF
CDR3 DNA: TGTGCCAGCAGTTCCGGGGAGGCGGCGAACACCGGGGAGCTGTTTTTT

D gene: NA
clone size: NA
V gene: TRBV6-4
J gene: TRBJ2-1
CDR3 protein: CASSAATSGFLREQFF
CDR3 DNA: TGTGCCAGCAGTGCCGCTACGAGCGGGTTCCTCAGAGAGCAGTTCTTC

D gene: NA
clone size: NA
V gene: TRBV2
J gene: TRBJ2-5
CDR3 protein: CASSASRGRQETQYF
CDR3 DNA: TGTGCCAGCAGTGCTAGTAGGGGTAGGCAAGAGACCCAGTACTTC

D gene: TRBD2
clone size: NA
V gene: TRBV9
J gene: TRBJ2-1
CDR3 protein: CASSARPGPQIAGVTYNEQFF
CDR3 DNA: TGTGCCAGCAGCGCGCGCCCCGGTCCGCAGATAGCGGGAGTAACCTACAATGAGCAGTTCTTC

D gene: NA
clone size: NA
V gene: TRBV19
J gene: TRBJ2-1
CDR3 protein: CASSQTGGWSSGNYNEQFF
CDR3 DNA: TGTGCCAGTAGTCAGACAGGGGGTTGGTCTAGCGGGAACTACAATGAGCAGTTCTTC

D gene: NA
clone size: NA
V gene: TRBV5-6
J gene: TRBJ2-1
CDR3 protein: CASSLWPEQFF
CDR3 DNA: TGTGCCAGCAGCTTGTGGCCTGAGCAGTTCTTC

D gene: TRBD2
clone size: NA
V gene: TRBV2
J gene: TRBJ2-1
CDR3 protein: CASSEKWRGLAGGLTPYNEQFF
CDR3 DNA: TGTGCCAGCAGTGAAAAGTGGAGGGGGCTAGCGGGAGGCCTGACCCCCTACAATGAGCAGTTCTTC

D gene: NA
clone size: NA
V gene: TRBV4-1
J gene: TRBJ1-5
CDR3 protein: CASSQVAGGYSNQPQHF
CDR3 DNA: TGCGCCAGCAGCCAAGTCGCCGGGGGATATAGCAATCAGCCCCAGCATTTT

D gene: NA
clone size: NA
V gene: TRBV6-5
J gene: TRBJ1-2
CDR3 protein: CASSSGGGTDGYTF
CDR3 DNA: TGTGCCAGCAGTTCCGGGGGAGGTACGGATGGCTACACCTTC

D gene: NA
clone size: NA
V gene: TRBV27
J gene: TRBJ2-7
CDR3 protein: CASRTWYSSYEQYF
CDR3 DNA: TGTGCCAGCCGTACTTGGTACAGTTCCTACGAGCAGTACTTC

D gene: NA
clone size: NA
V gene: TRBV7-9
J gene: TRBJ1-4
CDR3 protein: CASSNSQAEKLFF
CDR3 DNA: TGTGCCAGCAGCAACTCACAGGCTGAAAAACTGTTTTTT

D gene: NA
clone size: NA
V gene: TRBV30
J gene: TRBJ2-3
CDR3 protein: CAWSVGGATQYF
CDR3 DNA: TGTGCCTGGAGTGTAGGAGGAGCTACGCAGTATTTT

D gene: TRBD1
clone size: few
V gene: TRBV5-1
J gene: TRBJ2-7
CDR3 protein: CASSVTGVLDEQYF
CDR3 DNA: TGCGCCAGCAGCGTTACAGGGGTCCTCGACGAGCAGTACTTC

D gene: NA
clone size: NA
V gene: TRBV13
J gene: TRBJ2-7
CDR3 protein: CASSLNLFYEQYF
CDR3 DNA: TGTGCCAGCAGCTTAAACCTATTCTACGAGCAGTACTTC

D gene: NA
clone size: NA
V gene: TRBV5-1
J gene: TRBJ2-2
CDR3 protein: CASSAMAAGELFF
CDR3 DNA: TGCGCCAGCAGCGCTATGGCGGCCGGGGAGCTGTTTTTT

D gene: NA
clone size: few
V gene: TRBV6-5
J gene: TRBJ1-5
CDR3 protein: CASSPQGLGNQPQHF
CDR3 DNA: TGTGCCAGCAGCCCCCAGGGTTTGGGGAATCAGCCCCAGCATTTT

D gene: TRBD2
clone size: NA
V gene: TRBV9
J gene: TRBJ2-3
CDR3 protein: CASSIGLAGGSGDTQYF
CDR3 DNA: TGTGCCAGCAGCATCGGACTAGCGGGAGGGTCAGGTGATACGCAGTATTTT